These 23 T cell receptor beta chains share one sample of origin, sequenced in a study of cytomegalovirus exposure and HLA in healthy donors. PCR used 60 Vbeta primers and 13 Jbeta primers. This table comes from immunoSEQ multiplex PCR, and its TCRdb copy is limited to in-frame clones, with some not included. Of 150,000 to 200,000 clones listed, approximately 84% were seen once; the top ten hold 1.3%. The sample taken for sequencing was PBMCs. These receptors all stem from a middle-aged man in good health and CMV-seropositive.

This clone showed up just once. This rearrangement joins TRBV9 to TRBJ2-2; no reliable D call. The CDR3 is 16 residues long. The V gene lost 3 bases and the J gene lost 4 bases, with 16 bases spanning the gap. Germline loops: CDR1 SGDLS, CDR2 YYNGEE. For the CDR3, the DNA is TGTGCCAGCAGCGCCCTGGGCAGGATCTCCACCGGGGAGCTGTTTTTT. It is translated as CASSALGRISTGELFF.

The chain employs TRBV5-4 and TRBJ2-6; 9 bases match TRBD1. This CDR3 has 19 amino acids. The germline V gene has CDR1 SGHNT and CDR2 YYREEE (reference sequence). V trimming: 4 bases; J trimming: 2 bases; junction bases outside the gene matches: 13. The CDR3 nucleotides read TGTGCCAGCAGCCCCGTACAAGGGACAGGGTGGGCTGGGGCCAACGTCCTGACTTTC. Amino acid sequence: CASSPVQGTGWAGANVLTF.

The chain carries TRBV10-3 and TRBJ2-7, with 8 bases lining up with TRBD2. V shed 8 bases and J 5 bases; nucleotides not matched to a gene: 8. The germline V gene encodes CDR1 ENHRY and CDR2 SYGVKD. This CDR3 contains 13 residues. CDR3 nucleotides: TGTGCCATCCAAGGGCTAGCGGGCGACGAGCAGTACTTC. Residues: CAIQGLAGDEQYF.

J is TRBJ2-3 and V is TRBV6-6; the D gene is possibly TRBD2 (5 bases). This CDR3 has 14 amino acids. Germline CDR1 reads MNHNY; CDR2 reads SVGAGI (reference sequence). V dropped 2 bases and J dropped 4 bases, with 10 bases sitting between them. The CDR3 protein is CASSYGGGPDTQYF. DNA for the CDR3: TGTGCCAGCAGTTACGGCGGCGGGCCAGATACGCAGTATTTT.

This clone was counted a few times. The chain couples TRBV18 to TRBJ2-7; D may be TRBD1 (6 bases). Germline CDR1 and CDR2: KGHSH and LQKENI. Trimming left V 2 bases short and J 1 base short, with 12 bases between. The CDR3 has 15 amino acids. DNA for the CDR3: TGTGCCAGCTCACCATCCTACAGGGCATCCTACGAGCAGTACTTC. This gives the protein CASSPSYRASYEQYF.

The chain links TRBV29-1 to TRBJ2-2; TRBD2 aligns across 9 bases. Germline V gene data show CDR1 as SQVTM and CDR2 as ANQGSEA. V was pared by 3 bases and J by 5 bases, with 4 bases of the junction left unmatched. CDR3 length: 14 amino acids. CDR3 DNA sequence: TGCAGCGTTGAGGCGGGGGGGGAAACCGGGGAGCTGTTTTTT. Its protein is CSVEAGGETGELFF.

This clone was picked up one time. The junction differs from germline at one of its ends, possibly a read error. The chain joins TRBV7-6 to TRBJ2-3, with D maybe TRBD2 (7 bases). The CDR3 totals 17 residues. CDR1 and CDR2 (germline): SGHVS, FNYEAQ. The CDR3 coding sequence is TGTGCCGGCAGTCTCCAGGACAGCGGGATAAGCACAGATACGCAGTATTTT. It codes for CAGSLQDSGISTDTQYF.

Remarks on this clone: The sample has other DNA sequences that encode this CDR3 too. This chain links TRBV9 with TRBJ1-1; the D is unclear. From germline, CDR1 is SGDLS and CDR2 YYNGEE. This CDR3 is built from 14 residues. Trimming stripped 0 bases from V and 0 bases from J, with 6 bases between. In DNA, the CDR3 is TGTGCCAGCAGCGTAGCTCCTTTGAACACTGAAGCTTTCTTT. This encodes CASSVAPLNTEAFF.

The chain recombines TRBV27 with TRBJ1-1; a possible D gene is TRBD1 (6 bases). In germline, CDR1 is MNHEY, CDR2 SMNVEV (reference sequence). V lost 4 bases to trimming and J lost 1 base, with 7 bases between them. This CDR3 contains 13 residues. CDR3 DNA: TGTGCCAGCAGTTGGGACACGAACACTGAAGCTTTCTTT. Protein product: CASSWDTNTEAFF.

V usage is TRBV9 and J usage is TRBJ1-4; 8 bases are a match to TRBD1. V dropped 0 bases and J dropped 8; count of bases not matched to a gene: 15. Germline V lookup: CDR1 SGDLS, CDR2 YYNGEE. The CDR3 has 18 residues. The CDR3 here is CASSVEARGRGENEKLFF. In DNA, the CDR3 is TGTGCCAGCAGCGTAGAGGCCAGGGGGCGCGGGGAGAACGAAAAACTGTTTTTT.

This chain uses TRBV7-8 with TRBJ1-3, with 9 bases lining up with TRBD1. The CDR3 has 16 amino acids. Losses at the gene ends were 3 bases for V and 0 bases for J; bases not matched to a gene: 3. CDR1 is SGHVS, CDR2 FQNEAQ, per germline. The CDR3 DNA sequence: TGTGCCAGCAGCTTTAACAGGGGGCTCTCTGGAAACACCATATATTTT. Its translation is CASSFNRGLSGNTIYF. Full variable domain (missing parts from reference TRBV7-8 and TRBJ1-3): GAGVSQSPRYKVAKRGQDVALRCDPISGHVSLFWYQQALGQGPEFLTYFQNEAQLDKSGLPSDRFFAERPEGSVSTLKIQRTQQEDSAVYLCASSFNRGLSGNTIYFGEGSWLTVV.

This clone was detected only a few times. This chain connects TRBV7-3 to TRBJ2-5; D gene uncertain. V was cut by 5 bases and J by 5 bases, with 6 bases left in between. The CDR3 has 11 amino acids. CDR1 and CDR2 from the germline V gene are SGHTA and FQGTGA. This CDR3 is CASSPHETQYF. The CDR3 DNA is TGTGCCAGCAGCCCCCATGAGACCCAGTACTTC.

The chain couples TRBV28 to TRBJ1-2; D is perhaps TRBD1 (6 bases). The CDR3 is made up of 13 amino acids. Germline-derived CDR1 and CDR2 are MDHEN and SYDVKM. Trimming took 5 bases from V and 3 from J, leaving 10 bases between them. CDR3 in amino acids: CASSIPGDYGYTF. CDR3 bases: TGTGCCAGCAGTATCCCAGGGGACTATGGCTACACCTTC.

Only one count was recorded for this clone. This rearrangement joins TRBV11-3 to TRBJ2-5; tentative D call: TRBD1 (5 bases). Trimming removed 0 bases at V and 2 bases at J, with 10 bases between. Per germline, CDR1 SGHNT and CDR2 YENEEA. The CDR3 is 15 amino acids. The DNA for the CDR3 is TGTGCCAGCAGCTTAGATGGGGCAGCTCAAGAGACCCAGTACTTC. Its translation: CASSLDGAAQETQYF.

Here the CDR3 DNA reads TGTGCCAGCAGCAAAAAAGGGCGGACTGTCCATTCCCTACACTATGGCTACACCTTC. This sequence encodes CASSKKGRTVHSLHYGYTF. This chain connects TRBV21-1 to TRBJ1-2. TRBV21-1 corresponds to a pseudogene. This CDR3 comprises 19 residues.

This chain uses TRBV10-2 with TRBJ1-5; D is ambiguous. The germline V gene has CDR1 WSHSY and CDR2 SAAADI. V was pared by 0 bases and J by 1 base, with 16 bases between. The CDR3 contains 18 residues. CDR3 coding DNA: TGCGCCAGCAGTGAGTCGATTTTGGGAGTAGGAAGCAATCAGCCCCAGCATTTT. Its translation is CASSESILGVGSNQPQHF.

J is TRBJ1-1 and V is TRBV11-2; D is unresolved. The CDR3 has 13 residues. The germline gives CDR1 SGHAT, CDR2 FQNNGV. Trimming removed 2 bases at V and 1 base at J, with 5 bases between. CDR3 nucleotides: TGTGCCAGCAGCTTAAACGGGAACACTGAAGCTTTCTTT. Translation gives CASSLNGNTEAFF.

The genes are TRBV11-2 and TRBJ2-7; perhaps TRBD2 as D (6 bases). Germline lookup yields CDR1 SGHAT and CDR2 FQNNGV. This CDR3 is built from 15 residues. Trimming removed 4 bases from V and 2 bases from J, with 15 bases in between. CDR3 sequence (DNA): TGTGCCAGCAGCTCCCAGCGGGCCGGACCCTACGAGCAGTACTTC. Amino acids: CASSSQRAGPYEQYF.

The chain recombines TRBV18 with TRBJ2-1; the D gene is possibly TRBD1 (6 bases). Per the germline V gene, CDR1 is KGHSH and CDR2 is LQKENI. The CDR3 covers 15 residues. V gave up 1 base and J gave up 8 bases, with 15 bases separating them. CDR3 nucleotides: TGTGCCAGCTCACCACAACAGGGTGGGGGAGATGAGCAGTTCTTC. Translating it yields CASSPQQGGGDEQFF.

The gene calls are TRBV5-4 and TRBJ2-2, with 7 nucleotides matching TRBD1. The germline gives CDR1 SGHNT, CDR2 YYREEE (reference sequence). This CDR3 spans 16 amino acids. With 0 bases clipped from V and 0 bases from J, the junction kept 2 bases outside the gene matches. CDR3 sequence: CASSLGGTANTGELFF. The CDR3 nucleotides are TGTGCCAGCAGCTTGGGAGGGACAGCGAACACCGGGGAGCTGTTTTTT.

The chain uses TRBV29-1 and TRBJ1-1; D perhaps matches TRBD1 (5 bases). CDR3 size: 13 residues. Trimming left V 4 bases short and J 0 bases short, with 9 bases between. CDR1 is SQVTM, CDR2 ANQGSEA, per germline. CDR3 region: CSVVGLLNTEAFF. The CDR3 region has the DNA TGCAGCGTTGTGGGACTCTTGAACACTGAAGCTTTCTTT.

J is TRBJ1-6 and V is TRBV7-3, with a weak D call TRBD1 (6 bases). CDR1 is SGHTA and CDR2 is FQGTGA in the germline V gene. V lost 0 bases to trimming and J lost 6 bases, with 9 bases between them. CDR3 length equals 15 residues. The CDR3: CASSLTGGLNSPLHF. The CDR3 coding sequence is TGTGCCAGCAGCTTAACGGGGGGGCTTAATTCACCCCTCCACTTT.

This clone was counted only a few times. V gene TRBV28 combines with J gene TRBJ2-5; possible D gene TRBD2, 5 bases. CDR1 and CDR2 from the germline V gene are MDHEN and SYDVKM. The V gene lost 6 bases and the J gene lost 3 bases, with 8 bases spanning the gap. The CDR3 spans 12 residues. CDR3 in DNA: TGTGCCAGCAGCCGGGGAGAAGAGACCCAGTACTTC. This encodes CASSRGEETQYF.